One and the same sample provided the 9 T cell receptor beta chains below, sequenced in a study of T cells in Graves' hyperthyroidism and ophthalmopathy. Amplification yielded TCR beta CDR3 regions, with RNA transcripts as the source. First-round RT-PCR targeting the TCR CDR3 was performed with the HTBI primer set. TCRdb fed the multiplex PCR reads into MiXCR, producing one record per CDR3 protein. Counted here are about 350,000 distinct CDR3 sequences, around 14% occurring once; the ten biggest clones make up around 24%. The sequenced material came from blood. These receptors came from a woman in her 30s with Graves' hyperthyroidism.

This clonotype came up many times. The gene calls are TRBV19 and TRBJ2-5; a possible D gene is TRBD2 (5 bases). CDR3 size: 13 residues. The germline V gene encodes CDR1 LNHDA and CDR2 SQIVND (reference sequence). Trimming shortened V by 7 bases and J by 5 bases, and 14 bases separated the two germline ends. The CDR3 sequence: CASNTGIGETQYF. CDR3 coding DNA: TGTGCCAGTAATACGGGGATAGGGGAGACCCAGTACTTC. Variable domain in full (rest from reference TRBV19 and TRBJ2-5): DGGITQSPKYLFRKEGQNVTLSCEQNLNHDAMYWYRQDPGQGLRLIYYSQIVNDFQKGDIAEGYSVSREKKESFPLTVTSAQKNPTAFYLCASNTGIGETQYFGPGTRLLVL.

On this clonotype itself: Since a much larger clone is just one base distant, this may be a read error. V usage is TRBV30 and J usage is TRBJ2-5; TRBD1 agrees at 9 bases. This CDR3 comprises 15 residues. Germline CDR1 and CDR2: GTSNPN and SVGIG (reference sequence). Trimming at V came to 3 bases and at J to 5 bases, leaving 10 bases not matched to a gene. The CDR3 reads CAWRVGQGTIETQYF. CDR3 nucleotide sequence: TGTGCCTGGAGAGTAGGACAGGGGACCATCGAGACCCAGTACTTC.

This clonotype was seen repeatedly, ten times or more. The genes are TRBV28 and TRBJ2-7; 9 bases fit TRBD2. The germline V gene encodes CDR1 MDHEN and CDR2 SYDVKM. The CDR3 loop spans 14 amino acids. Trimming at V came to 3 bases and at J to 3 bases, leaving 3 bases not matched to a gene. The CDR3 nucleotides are TGTGCCAGCAGTTTGGGGACTAGCCGCTACGAGCAGTACTTC. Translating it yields CASSLGTSRYEQYF.

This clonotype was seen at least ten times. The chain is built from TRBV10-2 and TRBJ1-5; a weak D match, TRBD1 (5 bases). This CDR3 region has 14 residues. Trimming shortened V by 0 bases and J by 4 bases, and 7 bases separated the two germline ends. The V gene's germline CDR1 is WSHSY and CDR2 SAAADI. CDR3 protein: CASSESGPNQPQHF. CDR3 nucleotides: TGCGCCAGCAGTGAGTCGGGGCCAAATCAGCCCCAGCATTTT.

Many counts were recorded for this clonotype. CDR3 sequence reads: CATSDPGQGWEQYF. CDR3 bases: TGTGCCACCAGTGATCCCGGACAGGGCTGGGAGCAGTACTTC. The rearrangement joins TRBV24-1 to TRBJ2-7; 8 positions agree with TRBD1. The germline gives CDR1 KGHDR, CDR2 SFDVKD. J gave up 7 bases and V 3 bases, and 7 bases lay outside the gene matches. This CDR3 contains 14 residues.

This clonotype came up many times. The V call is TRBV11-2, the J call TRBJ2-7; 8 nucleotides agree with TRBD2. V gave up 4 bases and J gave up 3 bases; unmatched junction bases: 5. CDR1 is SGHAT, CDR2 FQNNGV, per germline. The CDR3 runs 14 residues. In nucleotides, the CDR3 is TGTGCCAGCAGCTCGGGACTAGGGGGCTACGAGCAGTACTTC. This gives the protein CASSSGLGGYEQYF.

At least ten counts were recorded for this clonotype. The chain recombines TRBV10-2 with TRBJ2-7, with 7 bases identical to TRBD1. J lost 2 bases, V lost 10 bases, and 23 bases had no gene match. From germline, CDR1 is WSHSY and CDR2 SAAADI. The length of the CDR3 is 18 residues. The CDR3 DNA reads TGCGCCACGCAAGACGACGTTCCGACAGGGCAAAATCCCTACGAGCAGTACTTC. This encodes CATQDDVPTGQNPYEQYF.

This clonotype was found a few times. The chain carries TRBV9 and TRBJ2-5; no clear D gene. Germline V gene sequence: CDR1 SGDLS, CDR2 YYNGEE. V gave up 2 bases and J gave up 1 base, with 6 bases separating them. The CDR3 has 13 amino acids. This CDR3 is CASSVAIQETQYF. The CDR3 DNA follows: TGTGCCAGCAGCGTGGCGATCCAAGAGACCCAGTACTTC.

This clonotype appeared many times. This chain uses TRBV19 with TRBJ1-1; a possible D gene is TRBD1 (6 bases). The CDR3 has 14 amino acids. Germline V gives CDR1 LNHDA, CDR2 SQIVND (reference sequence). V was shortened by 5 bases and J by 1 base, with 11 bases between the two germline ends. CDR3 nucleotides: TGTGCCAGTAGTCCTCGACAGGCGAACACTGAAGCTTTCTTT. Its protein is CASSPRQANTEAFF.